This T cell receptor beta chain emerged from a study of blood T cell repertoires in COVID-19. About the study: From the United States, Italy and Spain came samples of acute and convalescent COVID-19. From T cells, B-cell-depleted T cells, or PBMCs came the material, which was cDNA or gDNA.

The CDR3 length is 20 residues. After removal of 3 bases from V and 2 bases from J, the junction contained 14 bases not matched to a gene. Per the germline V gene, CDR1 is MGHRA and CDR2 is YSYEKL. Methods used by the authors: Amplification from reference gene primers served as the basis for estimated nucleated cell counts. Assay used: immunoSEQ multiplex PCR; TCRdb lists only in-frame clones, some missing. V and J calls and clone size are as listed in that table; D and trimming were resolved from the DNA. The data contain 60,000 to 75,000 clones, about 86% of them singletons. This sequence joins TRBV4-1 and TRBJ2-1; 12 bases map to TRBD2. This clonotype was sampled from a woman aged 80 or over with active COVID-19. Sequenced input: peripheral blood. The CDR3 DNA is TGCGCCAGCAGCCATCGGGGACAGAGACTAGCGGGGGCCACCTACAATGAGCAGTTCTTC. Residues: CASSHRGQRLAGATYNEQFF.